This T cell receptor (beta chain) was identified in a study of follicular helper T cells after annual influenza vaccination. The overall study: For some subjects, blood spans the 2013-2014, 2014-2015 and 2015-2016 annual vaccinations. Overall study results and limits: ICOS+CD38+ cTfh clonality tracked population frequency, and its change tracked circulating plasmablast change.

The time point: 2014-2015 season, 7 days after vaccination. Adults received seasonal inactivated influenza vaccine, with sorted blood CD4 subsets sequenced before and after. CDR3 size: 12 residues. Germline CDR1 is KGHSH and CDR2 is LQKENI. The V end lost 4 bases, the J end lost 4 bases, and 7 bases lay between the germline ends. Assay used: immunoSEQ multiplex PCR; TCRdb lists only in-frame clones, some missing. The table lists 4,000 or so clones, 82% of them singletons. Regarding this clone: No antigen is known for it.

V and J are TRBV18 and TRBJ1-1, with unresolved D. The sequencing used CXCR5- memory CD4+ T cells sorted from blood, collected 7 days after influenza vaccination. The receptor's source is an adult who received the influenza vaccine. This CDR3 is CASSQTLTEAFF. CDR3 DNA sequence: TGTGCCAGCTCACAGACCCTCACTGAAGCTTTCTTT.